The TCR beta chain described here comes from a study of regulatory and conventional T cells in RAG deficiency. Assay used: immunoSEQ multiplex PCR; TCRdb lists only in-frame clones, some missing. The sample gives about 9,000 clones, around 81% of which show up once; over 30% is in the top ten. V dropped 1 base and J dropped 0 bases, with 6 bases sitting between them. The CDR3 spans 15 residues. Per the germline V gene, CDR1 is LNHNV and CDR2 is YYDKDF (reference sequence). General observations from the study: Patient subsets had shorter CDR3s; Omenn Treg-Tconv overlap exceeded 80%. Omenn syndrome and CID/AS patients had around 100-fold fewer unique Treg TCR beta sequences, versus around 10-fold elsewhere.

In regard to this clone: Its specificity is unknown.

These sequences were also reported in another study, on regulatory T cells. That work adds: The PCR used 52 TRBV and 13 TRBJ primers.

The chain has TRBV15 and TRBJ1-4, with D unclear. The TCR sequence derives from a human donor in good health. Specimen: CD8+ T cells sorted from blood. Here the CDR3 reads CATSRVGATNEKLFF. In DNA, the CDR3 is TGTGCCACCAGCAGAGTCGGGGCAACTAATGAAAAACTGTTTTTT.